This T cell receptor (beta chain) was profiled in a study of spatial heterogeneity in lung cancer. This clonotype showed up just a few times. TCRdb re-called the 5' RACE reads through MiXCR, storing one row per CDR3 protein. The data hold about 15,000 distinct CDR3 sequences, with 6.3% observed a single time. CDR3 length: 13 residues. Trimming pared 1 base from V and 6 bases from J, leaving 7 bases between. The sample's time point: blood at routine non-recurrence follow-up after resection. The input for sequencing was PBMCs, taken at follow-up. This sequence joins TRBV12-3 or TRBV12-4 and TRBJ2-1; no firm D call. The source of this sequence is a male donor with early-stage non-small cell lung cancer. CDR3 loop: CASSLGAFNEQFF. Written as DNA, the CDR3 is TGTGCCAGCAGTTTAGGAGCATTCAATGAGCAGTTCTTC.